This T cell receptor (beta chain) is from a study of chemoradiotherapy in HPV16-positive cancers. Over chemoradiotherapy, repertoires were sampled more than once. CDR3 length: 14 amino acids. Germline V lookup: CDR1 KGHSH, CDR2 LQKENI. Between the trimmed V and J ends, which lost 4 bases and 3 bases, there was a span of 12 bases. Clones were sequenced by immunoSEQ multiplex PCR, and TCRdb holds only the in-frame ones, with some missing. The sample lists about 20,000 clones, over 85% occurring once. Whole-study results and caveats: Only two HPV16-positive patients supplied the functional HPV-specificity definition. For HPV16-positive patients, expanding HPV-responsive T cells associated with longer recurrence-free survival.

A note on this clone: Its antigen is still unknown.

The genes are TRBV18 and TRBJ2-5; maybe TRBD1 (6 bases). This TCR came from a human donor with HPV-associated anogenital cancer. The material was blood, obtained from a patient who underwent chemoradiotherapy. For the CDR3, the DNA is TGTGCCAGCTCACTCTTCAGGGGAAAAGAGACCCAGTACTTC. Its protein is CASSLFRGKETQYF.